The text below deals with one T cell receptor (beta chain). At the DNA level, this CDR3 is encoded by other sequences in the same sample as well. V shed 5 bases and J shed 0 bases, with 11 bases lying between them. CDR3 size: 14 residues. The germline CDR1 and CDR2 sequences are SGHTA and FQGTGA. These data originate in a study of T cell changes during pregnancy in multiple sclerosis. Method: immunoSEQ multiplex PCR; TCRdb's copy keeps in-frame clones and lacks some. The sample contains about 34,000 clones, 80% to 90% of which appear only once. The sequence was obtained from a female donor with multiple sclerosis, enrolled in a pregnancy study. The rearrangement uses TRBV7-3 and TRBJ2-7, with D possibly being TRBD1 (6 bases). This material consisted of CD8+ T cells from peripheral blood mononuclear cells, taken in the third trimester of pregnancy. CDR3 sequence: CASSQTGGSYEQYF. The CDR3 coding sequence is TGTGCCAGCAGCCAGACAGGAGGCTCCTACGAGCAGTACTTC.